These 9 T cell receptor beta chains originate from one sample sequenced in a study of regulatory T cells in long-lasting Graves disease. Time point: persistent/refractory GD, antithyroid drugs over 5 years with positive TRAb. Generation of the TCR library employed RNA extracted from PBMCs. Construction of the TCR beta libraries employed iRepertoire HTBI primers in conjunction with Arm-PCR of CDR3 regions. TCRdb re-analysed the multiplex PCR reads in MiXCR, keeping a single row per CDR3 protein. The sample includes around 460,000 distinct CDR3 sequences, under 25% of them seen just once. This specimen consisted of peripheral blood mononuclear cells (PBMCs), obtained when the disease was refractory, from a patient treated with antithyroid drugs. The receptors come from a female donor with Graves disease.

This clonotype occurred many times. This rearrangement joins TRBV28 to TRBJ1-2; unclear D gene. Germline values: CDR1 MDHEN, CDR2 SYDVKM. Trimming removed 7 bases at V and 4 bases at J, with 10 bases between. The CDR3 loop spans 12 amino acids. CDR3 residues: CASNEGSYGYTF. The CDR3 DNA reads as TGTGCCAGCAACGAAGGAAGCTATGGCTACACCTTC.

The chain joins TRBV6-1 to TRBJ2-5; D might be TRBD2 (5 bases). Looked up from germline, CDR1 is MNHNS and CDR2 is SASEGT. V was clipped by 5 bases and J by 4 bases, with 26 bases between them. The length of the CDR3 is 18 residues. For the CDR3, the DNA is TGTGCCAGCAGTCAACTAGTAGCTCTACCCGCGAAGGGAGAGACCCAGTACTTC. This codes for CASSQLVALPAKGETQYF.

This clonotype was detected ten times or more. The V and J genes are TRBV4-1 and TRBJ1-1; tentative D call: TRBD1 (6 bases). V was cut by 3 bases and J by 12 bases, with 14 bases left in between. The CDR3 totals 12 residues. Germline assignment: CDR1 MGHRA and CDR2 YSYEKL. CDR3 residues: CASSHGQSITFF. The CDR3 bases are TGCGCCAGCAGCCACGGACAGTCAATAACTTTCTTT.

The genes are TRBV27 and TRBJ2-2, with TRBD2 identical over 8 bases. The CDR3 runs to 16 residues. Germline V lookup: CDR1 MNHEY, CDR2 SMNVEV (reference sequence). V shed 2 bases, J shed 5 bases, and the junction held 7 bases outside the gene matches. CDR3 region: CASSLVHSGKTGELFF. CDR3 nucleotide sequence: TGTGCCAGCAGTTTAGTTCATAGCGGGAAGACCGGGGAGCTGTTTTTT.

This clonotype was seen many times. The chain couples TRBV3-1 to TRBJ1-1; D possibly corresponds to TRBD1 (6 bases). Germline CDR1 and CDR2: LGHDT and YNNKEL (reference sequence). The CDR3 loop spans 14 amino acids. Trimming took 4 bases from V and 4 from J, leaving 13 bases between them. The CDR3 loop reads CASSPSGVSTEAFF. CDR3 DNA: TGTGCCAGCAGCCCGTCAGGGGTTAGCACTGAAGCTTTCTTT. Based on the CDR3 plus reference TRBV3-1 and TRBJ1-1, the full variable domain is DTAVSQTPKYLVTQMGNDKSIKCEQNLGHDTMYWYKQDSKKFLKIMFSYNNKELIINETVPNRFSPKSPDKAHLNLHINSLELGDSAVYFCASSPSGVSTEAFFGQGTRLTVV.

The table lists this clonotype with a few counts. The chain recombines TRBV12-3 or TRBV12-4 with TRBJ2-3, with D uncertain. The V and J ends lost 4 bases and 6 bases respectively, with 5 bases between them. This CDR3 contains 11 residues. Written as DNA, the CDR3 is TGTGCCAGCAGTTCAGTCGATACGCAGTATTTT. Protein product: CASSSVDTQYF.

This chain links TRBV7-9 with TRBJ2-1, with D perhaps matching TRBD2 (6 bases). The CDR3 is 16 residues long. Per the germline V gene, CDR1 is SEHNR and CDR2 is FQNEAQ (reference sequence). Trimming removed 6 bases at V and 0 bases at J, with 15 bases between. The CDR3 loop reads CASRRLLAVSYNEQFF. CDR3 sequence (DNA): TGTGCCAGCAGGAGATTATTAGCGGTCTCCTACAATGAGCAGTTCTTC. The variable domain in full, completed from reference TRBV7-9 and TRBJ2-1, reads DTGVSQNPRHKITKRGQNVTFRCDPISEHNRLYWYRQTLGQGPEFLTYFQNEAQLEKSRLLSDRFSAERPKGSFSTLEIQRTEQGDSAMYLCASRRLLAVSYNEQFFGPGTRLTVL.

In this sample, this clonotype turned up a few times. The chain carries TRBV6-1 and TRBJ2-2, with 9 bases lining up with TRBD1. The ends lost 7 bases at V and 7 bases at J; junction bases unmatched: 7. The V gene's germline CDR1 is MNHNS and CDR2 SASEGT. The CDR3 extends over 14 amino acids. The CDR3 spells CASTSGQGNGELFF. The CDR3, as DNA: TGTGCCAGCACCTCGGGACAGGGAAACGGGGAGCTGTTTTTT.

The rearrangement links TRBV10-3 to TRBJ2-2; 7 bases align to TRBD1. This CDR3 is built from 16 residues. J lost 6 bases, V lost 2 bases, and 9 bases had no gene match. CDR1 and CDR2 from the germline V gene are ENHRY and SYGVKD. In nucleotides, the CDR3 is TGTGCCATCAGTGAGAAACCGACAGGGTCGGCCGGGGAGCTGTTTTTT. Protein product: CAISEKPTGSAGELFF.